The 16 T cell receptor beta chains below all came from one sample that was sequenced in a study of blood T cell repertoires in COVID-19. Profiling relied on immunoSEQ multiplex PCR, and the TCRdb table lists in-frame clones only, not all of them. The repertoire holds some 190,000 clones, roughly 84% seen once, with about 18% in the top ten. Sample: peripheral blood. These receptors all stem from a person aged 70 to 79 with COVID-19, enrolled during active disease.

V usage is TRBV27 and J usage is TRBJ2-3; 10 bases map to TRBD2. V gave up 4 bases and J gave up 6 bases; unmatched junction bases: 7. The CDR3 extends over 15 amino acids. The germline V gene encodes CDR1 MNHEY and CDR2 SMNVEV (reference sequence). CDR3 sequence (DNA): TGTGCCAGCAGTTCCATAGCGGGAGGTCGGGATACGCAGTATTTT. Amino acid sequence: CASSSIAGGRDTQYF.

The sample holds a few counts of this clone. The V gene is TRBV18, the J gene TRBJ2-7; TRBD1 aligns across 7 bases. V shed 6 bases and J 7 bases; nucleotides not matched to a gene: 9. Per germline, CDR1 KGHSH and CDR2 LQKENI. This CDR3 spans 13 amino acids. Here the CDR3 DNA reads TGTGCCAGCTCGCTGACAGGGTTGGGGGAGCAGTACTTC. Its translation is CASSLTGLGEQYF.

The V and J genes are TRBV19 and TRBJ1-1, with TRBD1 matching over 8 bases. Trimming removed 6 bases from V and 6 bases from J; junction bases left unmatched: 9. The germline gives CDR1 LNHDA, CDR2 SQIVND (reference sequence). The CDR3 is 14 residues long. The CDR3 DNA is TGTGCCAGTAGCATGCAGGGGGCGGGTGCTGAAGCTTTCTTT. Protein product: CASSMQGAGAEAFF.

The CDR3 DNA reads TGTGCCAGCAGTTACTCACAGACCATTGGGACCCAGTACTTC. It yields the protein CASSYSQTIGTQYF. The chain carries TRBV6-2 or TRBV6-3 and TRBJ2-5; D is uncertain. With 0 bases removed from V and 7 bases from J, the gap between germline ends came to 12 bases. This CDR3 has 14 amino acids. Germline assignment: CDR1 MNHEY and CDR2 SVGEGT.

The chain combines TRBV5-6 with TRBJ2-5; D call uncertain. CDR1 SGHDT and CDR2 YYEEEE come from the germline V gene. The V gene lost 1 base and the J gene lost 0 bases, with 7 bases spanning the gap. The CDR3 runs 14 residues. CDR3 nucleotides: TGTGCCAGCAGCTTGTTGCGGTACCAAGAGACCCAGTACTTC. This codes for CASSLLRYQETQYF.

The chain links TRBV6-4 to TRBJ2-3; 7 nucleotides align to TRBD2. The germline gives CDR1 MRHNA, CDR2 SNTAGT. Trimming at V came to 5 bases and at J to 4 bases, leaving 3 bases not matched to a gene. The CDR3 consists of 13 residues. CDR3 sequence reads: CASSLREADTQYF. The DNA of the CDR3 is TGTGCCAGCAGTCTTCGGGAGGCAGATACGCAGTATTTT.

The chain links TRBV7-2 to TRBJ2-7; a possible D gene is TRBD1 (6 bases). The J call may be faulty, since TRBJ2-5 better matches the DNA end. This CDR3 spans 11 amino acids. Germline assignment: CDR1 SGHTA and CDR2 FQGNSA. CDR3 DNA: TGTGCCAGCGCCTCAGGGGTGACCCAGTACTTC. Protein product: CASASGVTQYF.

The chain uses TRBV2 and TRBJ1-1; no clear D. The CDR3 totals 15 residues. V shed 0 bases and J shed 2 bases, with 10 bases lying between them. The germline V gene encodes CDR1 SNHLY and CDR2 FYNNEI. CDR3 coding DNA: TGTGCCAGCAGTGAAGCAGGAGGATTTAACACTGAAGCTTTCTTT. Protein: CASSEAGGFNTEAFF.

The chain carries TRBV5-4 and TRBJ1-2, with no clear D. Germline V gene sequence: CDR1 SGHNT, CDR2 YYREEE (reference sequence). V was shortened by 6 bases and J by 0 bases, with 24 bases between the two germline ends. The CDR3 totals 18 residues. The DNA of the CDR3 is TGTGCCAGCATCCGAAGAACCGGAACAGTGAGAGCTAACTATGGCTACACCTTC. Its protein is CASIRRTGTVRANYGYTF.

This clone has only a few counts. The chain links TRBV5-1 to TRBJ1-3, with 10 bases aligning to TRBD1. Looked up from germline, CDR1 is SGHRS and CDR2 is YFSETQ. The CDR3 spans 14 residues. With V trimmed by 4 bases and J by 7 bases, 5 bases remained unmatched. The CDR3 loop is CASSTGDRGNTIYF. DNA for the CDR3: TGCGCCAGCAGCACGGGGGACAGGGGTAACACCATATATTTT.

Notes on this clone: This sample also contains other DNA sequences that code for the same CDR3. The V gene is TRBV4-2, the J gene TRBJ2-1; 8 nucleotides line up with TRBD2. Germline V gives CDR1 LGHNA, CDR2 YNFKEQ. CDR3 size: 16 residues. V dropped 0 bases and J dropped 6; count of bases not matched to a gene: 7. The CDR3 DNA follows: TGTGCCAGCAGCCAAGAAGGAACTAGCGGAACCAATGAGCAGTTCTTC. Protein: CASSQEGTSGTNEQFF.

The chain is built from TRBV19 and TRBJ1-5, with D unclear. Germline-derived CDR1 and CDR2 are LNHDA and SQIVND (reference sequence). V was shortened by 5 bases and J by 5 bases, with 13 bases between the two germline ends. This CDR3 is built from 14 residues. Here the CDR3 reads CASSPAGVYQPQHF. Here the CDR3 DNA reads TGTGCCAGTAGTCCTGCCGGGGTATATCAGCCCCAGCATTTT.

The V and J genes are TRBV11-2 and TRBJ1-3; D gene ambiguous. Germline V gene data show CDR1 as SGHAT and CDR2 as FQNNGV. The CDR3 is 17 residues long. V was cut by 3 bases and J by 0 bases, with 15 bases left in between. The CDR3 DNA is TGTGCCAGCAGCTTCTCCTGGGGAGGACTCTCTGGAAACACCATATATTTT. It is translated as CASSFSWGGLSGNTIYF.

This clone was detected once. The chain is built from TRBV7-2 and TRBJ1-3; 7 bases match TRBD1. The CDR3 is 14 amino acids. Losses at the gene ends were 5 bases for V and 3 bases for J; bases not matched to a gene: 4. The V gene's germline CDR1 is SGHTA and CDR2 FQGNSA. The CDR3 nucleotides are TGTGCCAGCAGCCCAGGGACAGTTGGAAACACCATATATTTT. Translation gives CASSPGTVGNTIYF.

The chain has TRBV28 and TRBJ2-7; 8 nucleotides match TRBD1. The CDR3 consists of 16 residues. Trimming cost V 5 bases and J 4 bases; bases outside gene matches: 13. The germline gives CDR1 MDHEN, CDR2 SYDVKM. The CDR3 sequence: CASSAHTGGTVYEQYF. In DNA form, the CDR3 reads TGTGCCAGCAGTGCCCACACAGGGGGAACGGTATACGAGCAGTACTTC.

The rearrangement uses TRBV10-3 and TRBJ1-1, with unresolved D. Trimming stripped 2 bases from V and 1 base from J, with 11 bases between. This CDR3 spans 15 amino acids. Germline CDR1 is ENHRY and CDR2 is SYGVKD. The CDR3 region is CAISEVQSGNTEAFF. CDR3 nucleotides: TGTGCCATCAGTGAGGTACAGTCAGGGAACACTGAAGCTTTCTTT.